This record covers a single T cell receptor (beta chain). This entry comes from a study of blood T cell repertoires in COVID-19. As for the study in general: The United States, Italy and Spain supplied acute and convalescent COVID-19 samples. T cells, B-cell-depleted T cells, or PBMCs provided the cDNA or gDNA that served as material.

Study processing details: Nucleated cell number was recorded as an estimate derived from reference gene primer amplification. The assay was immunoSEQ multiplex PCR, and TCRdb's table has in-frame clones only and misses some. From that table come the V and J calls and clone size; the DNA was used to work out D and trimming. The data show tens of thousands of clones, with approximately 81% seen just once and around 40% held by the top ten. Germline lookup yields CDR1 SQVTM and CDR2 ANQGSEA. V lost 2 bases, J lost 4 bases, and 9 bases lay in between. This CDR3 spans 13 amino acids. The TCR comes from an older man with acute or convalescent COVID-19. V is TRBV29-1 and J is TRBJ1-5, with D maybe TRBD1 (5 bases). Sequencing was performed on peripheral blood. The CDR3 region has the DNA TGCAGCGTTGAAAGGGGCAAGAATCAGCCCCAGCATTTT. Residues: CSVERGKNQPQHF.